This T cell receptor beta chain was sequenced in a study of OX40 agonist ivuxolimab in advanced cancers. Study conclusions and caveats: Clones of CD4+ and CD8+ blood T cells grew by week 6 at doses of 0.1 to 3.0 mg/kg. CD8+ T cells averaged more expanded clones than CD4+.

On this clone itself: Its cognate antigen is unknown.

Method: immunoSEQ multiplex PCR; TCRdb's copy keeps in-frame clones and lacks some. The data show 40,000 to 45,000 clones, around 93% seen once. The V end lost 0 bases, the J end lost 7 bases, and 14 bases lay between the germline ends. The V gene's germline CDR1 is SGDLS and CDR2 YYNGEE. The CDR3 spans 15 residues. This rearrangement joins TRBV9 to TRBJ2-1, with D perhaps TRBD2 (6 bases). This sequence was found in an adult with an advanced solid tumor such as melanoma, head and neck, liver or kidney cancer. The sample here was CD4+ or CD8+ T cells sorted from blood, taken in a trial of the OX40 agonist ivuxolimab. CDR3 sequence: CASSVGSGLGNEQFF. The DNA of the CDR3 is TGTGCCAGCAGCGTAGGGAGCGGGCTAGGGAATGAGCAGTTCTTC.